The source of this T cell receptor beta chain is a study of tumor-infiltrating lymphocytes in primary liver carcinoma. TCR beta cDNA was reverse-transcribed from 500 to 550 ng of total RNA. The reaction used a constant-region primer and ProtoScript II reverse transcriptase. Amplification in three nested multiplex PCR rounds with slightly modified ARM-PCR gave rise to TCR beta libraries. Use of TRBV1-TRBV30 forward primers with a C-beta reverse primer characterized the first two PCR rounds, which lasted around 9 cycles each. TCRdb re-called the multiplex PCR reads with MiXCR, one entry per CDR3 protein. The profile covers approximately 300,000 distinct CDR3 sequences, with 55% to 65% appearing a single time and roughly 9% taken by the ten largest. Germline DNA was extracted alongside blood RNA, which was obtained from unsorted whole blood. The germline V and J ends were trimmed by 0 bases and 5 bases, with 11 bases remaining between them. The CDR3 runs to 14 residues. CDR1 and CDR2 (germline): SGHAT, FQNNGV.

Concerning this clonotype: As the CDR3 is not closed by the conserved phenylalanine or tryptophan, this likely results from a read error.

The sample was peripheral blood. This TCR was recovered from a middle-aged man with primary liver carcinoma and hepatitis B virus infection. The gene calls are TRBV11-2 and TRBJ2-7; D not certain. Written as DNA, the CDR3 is TGTGCCAGCAGCTTAGACCTTCAAAGGGACGAGCAGTACCTC. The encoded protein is CASSLDLQRDEQYL.